This T cell receptor (beta chain) appears in the sequencing data of a study of cytotoxic CD8 clonotypes in ibrutinib-treated CLL. The V and J ends lost 5 bases and 2 bases respectively, with 15 bases between them. In germline, CDR1 is SGHTA, CDR2 FQGTGA. This CDR3 spans 15 amino acids. The table came from immunoSEQ multiplex PCR; TCRdb's copy has only in-frame clones and leaves some out. This table has roughly 49,000 clones, around four fifths appearing once. Findings and limits, study-wide: Clonality rose at ibrutinib response, held steady in sustained remission, and fell toward baseline at progression.

This clone showed up just a few times. The antigen is undetermined. The receptor was derived from a human donor with chronic lymphocytic leukemia. The V gene is TRBV7-3, the J gene TRBJ1-2; possible D gene TRBD1, 5 bases. Sequencing used PBMCs, obtained after 24 months of ibrutinib treatment. For the CDR3, the DNA is TGTGCCAGCAGCCTCGGGACGGAGGGGAACTATGGCTACACCTTC. This sequence encodes CASSLGTEGNYGYTF.